These 14 T cell receptor beta chains were sequenced from one sample in a study of blood T cell repertoires in COVID-19. Libraries were prepared by immunoSEQ multiplex PCR; TCRdb keeps only in-frame clonotypes and omits some of them. The data hold approximately 69,000 clones, with roughly 89% observed a single time. Source material: peripheral blood. These receptors all come from a man between 45 and 60 years old with acute or convalescent COVID-19.

The chain employs TRBV6-4 and TRBJ2-1; 7 nucleotides match TRBD2. The germline gives CDR1 MRHNA, CDR2 SNTAGT. The CDR3 sequence is 16 residues long. J lost 3 bases, V lost 0 bases, and 5 bases had no gene match. The CDR3 nucleotides are TGTGCCAGCAGTGACTCTGGAGGGGACTACTACAATGAGCAGTTCTTC. This codes for CASSDSGGDYYNEQFF.

The chain uses TRBV6-5 and TRBJ1-4; weak D call: TRBD1 (5 bases). The germline V and J ends were trimmed by 9 bases and 7 bases, with 21 bases remaining between them. The CDR3 runs 15 residues. Germline V gene lookup returns CDR1 MNHEY and CDR2 SVGAGI. The CDR3 region is CARGPPVAPREKLFF. For the CDR3, the DNA is TGTGCCAGGGGGCCCCCGGTTGCACCCCGTGAAAAACTGTTTTTT.

The V and J genes are TRBV5-1 and TRBJ2-5, with 8 bases that match TRBD2. With V trimmed by 1 base and J by 5 bases, 7 bases remained unmatched. CDR1 is SGHRS, CDR2 YFSETQ, per germline. The CDR3 has 15 residues. CDR3 in amino acids: CASSLTSGWGETQYF. The CDR3 DNA is TGCGCCAGCAGCTTGACTAGCGGTTGGGGGGAGACCCAGTACTTC.

V is TRBV19 and J is TRBJ1-5; D is uncertain. V lost 3 bases and J 4 bases, leaving 13 bases between the germline ends. Germline CDR1 LNHDA, CDR2 SQIVND (reference sequence). CDR3 size: 15 residues. The DNA of the CDR3 is TGTGCCAGTAGTATCCTTTCGACAACTAATCAGCCCCAGCATTTT. Amino acids: CASSILSTTNQPQHF.

The J gene is TRBJ1-2, the V gene TRBV5-6; 8 bases line up with TRBD1. CDR3 length: 15 amino acids. The V gene end was trimmed by 2 bases and the J gene end by 4 bases; junction bases not matched to a gene: 7. Germline V lookup: CDR1 SGHDT, CDR2 YYEEEE. CDR3 residues: CASSFSDRDFYGYTF. DNA for the CDR3: TGTGCCAGCAGCTTCTCGGACAGGGACTTCTATGGCTACACCTTC.

The chain uses TRBV24-1 and TRBJ2-2; 12 bases line up with TRBD1. This CDR3 is 17 amino acids long. J lost 2 bases, V lost 3 bases, and 3 bases had no gene match. Looked up from germline, CDR1 is KGHDR and CDR2 is SFDVKD. The CDR3 DNA sequence: TGTGCCACCAGTGATCCGGGACAGGGGGCTAACACCGGGGAGCTGTTTTTT. This gives the protein CATSDPGQGANTGELFF.

This rearrangement joins TRBV19 to TRBJ1-5, with 11 bases that match TRBD1. V was clipped by 3 bases and J by 0 bases; unmatched bases: 13. CDR1 and CDR2 from the germline V gene are LNHDA and SQIVND (reference sequence). CDR3 length: 20 amino acids. As DNA, the CDR3 is TGTGCCAGTAGTATGGAAGCCGGGACAGGGGGAATGGATAGCAATCAGCCCCAGCATTTT. Its translation: CASSMEAGTGGMDSNQPQHF.

This chain links TRBV5-4 with TRBJ1-5; D may be TRBD1 (5 bases). CDR3 length: 14 residues. CDR1 SGHNT and CDR2 YYREEE come from the germline V gene (reference sequence). The V end was cut by 4 bases, the J end by 0 bases, with 8 bases between. CDR3 sequence: CASSNQGSNQPQHF. CDR3 nucleotide sequence: TGTGCCAGCAGCAACCAGGGTAGCAATCAGCCCCAGCATTTT.

This sequence joins TRBV9 and TRBJ1-6; D uncertain. The germline V gene encodes CDR1 SGDLS and CDR2 YYNGEE. V was shortened by 7 bases and J by 5 bases, with 16 bases between the two germline ends. This CDR3 is built from 15 residues. The CDR3, as DNA: TGTGCCAGCGGCCGGGATTTGGGTGATAATTCACCCCTCCACTTT. It translates to CASGRDLGDNSPLHF.

The sample holds one count of this clone. The chain recombines TRBV5-1 with TRBJ2-1; 12 bases line up with TRBD1. The CDR3 covers 15 residues. J was trimmed by 8 bases and V by 4 bases; bases with no gene match: 7. CDR1 is SGHRS and CDR2 is YFSETQ in the germline V gene. CDR3 region: CASSEGTGGVYEQFF. CDR3 nucleotides: TGCGCCAGCAGCGAGGGGACAGGGGGCGTTTATGAGCAGTTCTTC.

CDR3 protein: CASSYNNEQFF. The CDR3 DNA is TGTGCCAGCAGTTATAACAATGAGCAGTTCTTC. The chain recombines TRBV6-2 or TRBV6-3 with TRBJ2-1; D gene uncertain. The CDR3 covers 11 residues. Germline CDR1 MNHEY, CDR2 SVGEGT. Trimming pared 3 bases from V and 5 bases from J, leaving 2 bases between.

V gene TRBV7-9 combines with J gene TRBJ1-5; no clear D gene. V was pared by 1 base and J by 6 bases, with 7 bases between. The CDR3 is made up of 13 amino acids. Germline V gene sequence: CDR1 SEHNR, CDR2 FQNEAQ (reference sequence). CDR3 nucleotides: TGTGCCAGCAGCTTAGAACAGTTTCAGCCCCAGCATTTT. It is translated as CASSLEQFQPQHF.

The gene calls are TRBV19 and TRBJ1-2, with 12 bases lining up with TRBD1. V shed 4 bases, J shed 4 bases, and the junction held 10 bases outside the gene matches. Germline-derived CDR1 and CDR2 are LNHDA and SQIVND (reference sequence). This CDR3 contains 17 residues. The CDR3 protein is CASSKTGTGGVFYGYTF. DNA for the CDR3: TGTGCCAGTAGTAAAACCGGGACAGGGGGCGTATTCTATGGCTACACCTTC.

The CDR3 reads CASGSVTGELFF. The CDR3 DNA is TGTGCTAGTGGGTCGGTCACCGGGGAGCTGTTTTTT. The chain recombines TRBV12-5 with TRBJ2-2; D gene ambiguous. The CDR3 length is 12 residues. V lost 6 bases and J 4 bases, leaving 6 bases between the germline ends. Germline values: CDR1 LGHNT, CDR2 FRNRAP.